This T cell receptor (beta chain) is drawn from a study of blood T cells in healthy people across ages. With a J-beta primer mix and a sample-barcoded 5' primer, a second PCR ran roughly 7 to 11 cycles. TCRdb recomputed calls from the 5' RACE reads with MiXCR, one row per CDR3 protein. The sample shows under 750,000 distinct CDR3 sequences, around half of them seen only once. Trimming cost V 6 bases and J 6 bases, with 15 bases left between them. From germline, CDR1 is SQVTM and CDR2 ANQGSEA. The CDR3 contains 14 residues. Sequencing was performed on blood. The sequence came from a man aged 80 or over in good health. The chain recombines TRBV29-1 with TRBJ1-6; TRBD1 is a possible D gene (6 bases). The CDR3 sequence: CSVPGQGSNSPLHF. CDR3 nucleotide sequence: TGCAGCGTCCCGGGGCAGGGGAGTAATTCACCCCTCCACTTT.